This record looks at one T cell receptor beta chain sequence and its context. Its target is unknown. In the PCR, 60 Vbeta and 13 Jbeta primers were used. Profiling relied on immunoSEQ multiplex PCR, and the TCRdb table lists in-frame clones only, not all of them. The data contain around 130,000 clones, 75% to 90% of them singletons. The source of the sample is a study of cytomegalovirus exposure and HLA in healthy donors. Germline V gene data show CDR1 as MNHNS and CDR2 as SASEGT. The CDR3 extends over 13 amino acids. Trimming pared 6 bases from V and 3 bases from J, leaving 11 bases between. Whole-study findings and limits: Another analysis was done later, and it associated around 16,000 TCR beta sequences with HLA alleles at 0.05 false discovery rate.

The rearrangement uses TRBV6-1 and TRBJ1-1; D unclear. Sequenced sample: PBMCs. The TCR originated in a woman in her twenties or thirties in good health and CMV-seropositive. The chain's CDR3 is CASRPRAYTEAFF. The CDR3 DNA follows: TGTGCCAGCAGGCCGAGGGCGTACACTGAAGCTTTCTTT.